These 8 T cell receptor beta chains came from one sample sequenced in a study of blood T cell repertoires in COVID-19. The table came from immunoSEQ multiplex PCR; TCRdb's copy has only in-frame clones and leaves some out. The sample records tens of thousands of clones, 80% to 90% being singletons. The sequencing sample was made of peripheral blood. Receptor source: a man aged 55 to 69 with acute or convalescent COVID-19.

The J gene is TRBJ1-6, the V gene TRBV3-1 (or the pseudogene TRBV3-2); D is possibly TRBD1 (6 bases). This CDR3 is 18 amino acids long. The germline V and J ends were trimmed by 0 bases and 6 bases, with 18 bases remaining between them. Germline values: CDR1 LGHDT, CDR2 YNNKEL (reference sequence). In nucleotides, the CDR3 is TGTGCCAGCAGCCAAGATAGCTCAGGACAGTGGGTTAATTCACCCCTCCACTTT. It specifies CASSQDSSGQWVNSPLHF.

The genes are TRBV9 and TRBJ1-1; no clear D gene. Trimming pared 0 bases from V and 3 bases from J, leaving 6 bases between. Germline V gene data show CDR1 as SGDLS and CDR2 as YYNGEE. The CDR3 runs 13 residues. CDR3: CASSVGRYTEAFF. CDR3 nucleotides: TGTGCCAGCAGCGTAGGCCGGTACACTGAAGCTTTCTTT.

The sample holds one count of this clone. The chain uses TRBV5-6 and TRBJ2-3; 13 nucleotides align to TRBD2. This CDR3 is 14 amino acids long. CDR1 SGHDT and CDR2 YYEEEE come from the germline V gene. Losses at the gene ends were 9 bases for V and 6 bases for J; bases not matched to a gene: 7. The CDR3 DNA reads as TGTGCCACCCTGACTAGCGGGGGGTCGGATACGCAGTATTTT. Protein product: CATLTSGGSDTQYF.

In nucleotides, the CDR3 is TGTGCCAGCAGCCCTCGACTAGCGGGTAGTACCGGGGAGCTGTTTTTT. It translates to CASSPRLAGSTGELFF. V usage is TRBV3-1 (or the pseudogene TRBV3-2) and J usage is TRBJ2-2; TRBD2 aligns across 10 bases. V gave up 4 bases and J gave up 5 bases; unmatched junction bases: 7. This CDR3 comprises 16 residues. Germline V CDR1 and CDR2: LGHDT, YNNKEL (reference sequence).

A single count supports this clone. The chain carries TRBV5-1 and TRBJ1-1, with 7 bases that match TRBD1. Germline trimming cut 1 base from V and 3 bases from J; bases unmatched to any gene: 12. Germline V gene data show CDR1 as SGHRS and CDR2 as YFSETQ. The CDR3 runs 17 residues. This CDR3 is CASSLSPGRGRDTEAFF. The CDR3 DNA reads TGCGCCAGCAGCTTGTCGCCGGGAAGGGGGCGAGACACTGAAGCTTTCTTT.

Comments on this clone: One end of the junction is discordant with germline, which a read error may explain. This chain connects TRBV24-1 to TRBJ2-5; D perhaps matches TRBD1 (6 bases). Germline lookup yields CDR1 KGHDR and CDR2 SFDVKD. This CDR3 contains 15 residues. CDR3 sequence reads: CANSDAGASKETQYF. DNA for the CDR3: TGTGCCAACAGTGATGCAGGGGCTTCAAAAGAGACCCAGTACTTC.

The chain links TRBV6-1 to TRBJ1-2; D ambiguous. The CDR3 consists of 14 residues. The V gene's germline CDR1 is MNHNS and CDR2 SASEGT. With 3 bases removed from V and 6 bases from J, the gap between germline ends came to 14 bases. This CDR3 is CASSESDLRDGYTF. The DNA for the CDR3 is TGTGCCAGCAGTGAGTCGGATCTACGGGATGGCTACACCTTC.

The chain links TRBV6-6 to TRBJ1-2; D is uncertain. Deletions cut 10 bases from V and 7 bases from J, with 16 bases between. CDR3 size: 12 residues. The V gene's germline CDR1 is MNHNY and CDR2 SVGAGI (reference sequence). The chain's CDR3 is CATSSGRIGYTF. The DNA of the CDR3 is TGTGCCACCTCCTCGGGAAGGATTGGCTACACCTTC.